This TCR beta chain is from a study of identical twins (dated by TCRdb to about 2016). For context, the study as a whole: To test whether fetal clonotypes persist, this study deep-sequenced TCR alpha and beta repertoires from monozygotic twins, from unrelated adults of various ages, and from cord blood. To rule out contamination, the twin experiments were replicated at different times with different library preparation protocols.

Every donor was a healthy Caucasian. The twin cohort comprised three pairs of female monozygotic twins, all aged roughly 18 to 29 years. Using Miltenyi CD45RO+ enrichment and human naive T-cell isolation kits, memory (CD45RO+) and naive T cells were isolated from PBMC. General study outcomes and caveats: Abundant cord blood beta clonotypes had fewer insertions, young adult naive repertoires showed a similar but weaker trend, and memory repertoires showed no such trend. Out-of-frame TCR alpha sequences shared between twins showed an excess of low generation-probability sequences compared with coincidental sharing between unrelated individuals. Excess twin sharing in beta out-of-frame sequences was weaker because fewer shared sequences lowered the signal-to-noise ratio. Because the same donors could not be followed over many years, the conclusions relied on cross-sectional statistical analysis. Zero-insertion analyses could be partly confounded by invariant T cells such as MAIT and iNKT, although diverse VJ usage argued against such confounding for most clonotypes. Recombination models systematically underestimated out-of-frame TCR alpha sharing in monozygotic twins but agreed with sharing between unrelated individuals.

This clonotype has at least ten counts. The specificity of this receptor is unknown. Base qualities were left out, and no much larger clone turns up one base away. Receptors were amplified or captured by 5' RACE. The sequencer listed for this sample is Illumina HiSeq 2000. A universal primer binding site was added through template switching, and the final cDNA carried a unique molecular identifier so that TCR cDNA molecules could be counted accurately. Specific primers in the conserved constant-segment region were used to synthesize first-strand cDNA for TCR alpha and beta chains. Each cDNA library was double barcoded, with a SMART-Mk sample barcode plus Illumina barcodes, to control for contamination. TruSeq adapter sequences and Illumina sample barcodes were added in two successive PCR steps. The Illumina HiSeq platform was used with custom primers to sequence TCR alpha and beta cDNA libraries. The authors processed their data as follows. Unique molecular identifiers were extracted from raw reads with MiGEC, and CDR3 positions were determined with MiXCR. For each individual, recombination models were inferred using an EM algorithm with the repgenHMM and IGoR tools. Shared clonotypes were analyzed with the tcR package in R, and sharing was normalized by the product of cloneset sizes. Out-of-frame nonproductive sequences were analyzed to study raw recombination free of thymic and clonal selection effects. Through fastp at Q25 and MiXCR, TCRdb rebuilt clones from the public reads, retaining in-frame beta chains. Each CDR3 protein appears once, grouped with its most common genes and DNA. The V and J calls were determined by TCRdb, not by the authors. The sample table shows hundreds of thousands of distinct CDR3 sequences, and about 8% are seen once. About 2.1% of the sample goes to the ten largest clones.

The sample was also reused in another study, on yellow fever vaccine responses in identical twins. The second study also describes: The authors reported that the T cell response to vaccination in identical twins appeared partly convergent and partly personalized. In the study, vaccine-responding T cell clones were precisely tracked in identical twins.

This receptor was identified in a woman aged 18 to 35 in good health. Sequenced: memory (CD45RO+) T cells sorted from blood. The cell subset or site label, read with the paper, signifies: CD45RO+ enriched T cells.

Here is the DNA: TGCAGCGTTTCGACTAGCGGCTACGAGCAGTACGTC. Its coded protein is CSVSTSGYEQYV. The rearranged segments are TRBV29-1 and TRBJ2-7, with 9 bases aligning to TRBD2. Compared with germline, V lacks 5 bases and J lacks 3 bases; bases without a gene match: 2. The CDR3, cysteine through valine, is 12 amino acids long. Left in the record is the CDR3 DNA by itself, 36 bases read in frame from the first base. CDR1 and CDR2 are drawn from the germline V gene: SQVTM, ANQGSEA.